This TCR beta chain was captured in a study of T cell responses to AZD1222 COVID-19 vaccine. Overall study: The study pooled second doses at about 4 or about 12 weeks.

General study results and limits: Two doses of AZD1222 preceded a rise in Spike-specific TCR breadth and depth. Donor demographics were predominantly white British with a female majority; clonal diversity may be underestimated.

Repertoires were generated with immunoSEQ multiplex PCR, while TCRdb's copy carries only in-frame clones and drops some. The sample has 140,000 to 150,000 clones, around 89% seen once. CDR1 and CDR2 (germline): MGHDK, SYGVNS. CDR3 length equals 16 residues. Trimming took 3 bases from V and 2 from J; bases not matched to a gene: 5. Concerning this clone itself: What it binds is unknown.

The receptor's source is an adult in good health. This rearrangement joins TRBV25-1 to TRBJ2-2, with TRBD1 identical over 8 bases. The sample consisted of peripheral blood, taken on day 0 of AZD1222 vaccination. The CDR3 spells CASSDPGQGNTGELFF. The CDR3 DNA reads TGTGCCAGCAGTGATCCCGGACAGGGAAACACCGGGGAGCTGTTTTTT.